This T cell receptor (beta chain) was identified in a study of blood T cell repertoires in COVID-19 (dated by TCRdb to 2018 to 2021). As for the study more broadly: Collaborator samples came from the United States, Italy and Spain and covered acute and convalescent phases of COVID-19. The samples were drawn from the first 160 participants of the ongoing ImmuneRACE study and from 1,254 subjects provided by 6 global collaborators. A freely available public database, intended as a resource for researchers studying the immune response to SARS-CoV-2, is where the repertoires were released. The prospective study material was composed of cDNA or gDNA derived from T cells, B-cell-depleted T cells, or PBMCs. The dataset comprised deeply sampled blood TCRbeta repertoires from subjects exposed to, actively infected with, or recovered from COVID-19. Where HLA class I and class II types were available, the types were taken from metadata supplied by the sample provider, not from assay-based typing. Sample metadata almost always included a de-identified subject ID, COVID-19 status, age in years and sex.

The investigation overall reported the following: The amount of clinical and demographic metadata varied by source and participant and was provided uncurated.

To note about this clone: Its antigen remains unidentified. No quality values exist for individual bases; no much larger clone is one base distant.

CDR1 and CDR2 are read off the germline V gene (reference sequence) as SEHNR and FQNEAQ. The CDR3 goes from the cysteine to the phenylalanine over 16 residues. Only the CDR3 region is kept as DNA, spanning 48 bases read in frame from base 1. V gives up 1 base and J gives up 5 bases, and the segment between their germline ends measures 14 bases. TCRbeta CDR3 regions were amplified from genomic DNA using the immunoSEQ Assay, a bias-controlled multiplex PCR. For the original study's pipeline: Within the assay, amplification of reference gene primers was used to estimate how many nucleated cells each sample contained. To quantify the absolute abundance of each unique TCRbeta CDR3 rearrangement, sequence reads were collapsed and filtered. Productive Simpson clonality was computed per sample as the square root of Simpson's diversity index over productive rearrangements. Imported from immuneACCESS, the table was reduced by TCRdb to in-frame sequences with V and J called. These copies leave out some clones; in studies compared against another copy, an unresolved V gene accounts for under half, and the cause of the remainder is not known. The DNA was the basis for D and trimming; V, J and clone size are from that table. The sample table contains a few hundred thousand clones; only one count was recorded for around 90% of them. The ten largest clonotypes hold approximately 4.3% of the sample.

In the prospective study, participants were about 18 to 100 years old, resided in about two dozen geographic areas of the United States, and were enrolled through a virtual design. Cohort assignment in the prospective study relied on participant-reported clinical history from a screening survey and a study questionnaire. In the prospective study, whole blood, serum and a nasopharyngeal or oropharyngeal swab were collected from each participant by mobile phlebotomists. Additional blood draws and questionnaires over an approximately two-month period could optionally be provided by prospective study participants. Blood samples from the prospective study were shipped frozen or at room temperature prior to DNA extraction.

The chain is made from TRBV7-9 and TRBJ1-4; TRBD1 might be the D gene, on 6 matching bases. The sequence came from a woman aged 18 to 35 with acute COVID-19. The sequenced sample consisted of PBMCs or T cells enriched from blood (not recorded which). The sequence in DNA is TGTGCCAGCAGCTTAGTCCCAGGGGACGGGAATGAAAAACTGTTTTTT. It codes for CASSLVPGDGNEKLFF.